This T cell receptor beta chain was obtained from a study of tissue T cells after allogeneic stem cell transplantation. CDR1 and CDR2 (germline): KGHPV, FQNQEV (reference sequence). V trimming: 1 base; J trimming: 6 bases; junction bases outside the gene matches: 5. This CDR3 is built from 15 residues. Sequencing was performed with immunoSEQ multiplex PCR; in TCRdb, only in-frame clones are kept and a portion is missing. Here the sample spans about 50,000 clones, roughly four fifths being singletons. About this clone itself: The antigen is not known. Gene labels here are mouse ones. The missing CDR3 end, 1 residue past where the read stops, is filled in from the germline J gene.

Study-wide results and caveats: Only a limited share of tissue TCRs appeared in blood or spleen.

The specimen sequenced was sorted cells pooled from one or two spleens. This receptor was taken from a pool of C57BL/6 mice in good health. The V gene is TRBV26, the J gene TRBJ2-7, with 11 bases fitting TRBD2. CDR3 DNA, as far as it was read: TGTGCCAGCAGTCTGTTGAACTGGGGGGGCAGTGAACAGTAC. This gives the protein CASSLLNWGGSEQY. The whole CDR3 sequence is CASSLLNWGGSEQYF.